The 2 T cell receptor beta chains presented below share a single source sample, sequenced in a study of cytomegalovirus exposure and HLA in healthy donors. 13 Jbeta primers and 60 Vbeta primers were used for the PCR. The protocol was immunoSEQ multiplex PCR, while the TCRdb copy is restricted to in-frame clones and leaves out a portion. This sample has around 120,000 clones, with under 90% found just once. The source material was PBMCs. Receptors originate from a woman in her twenties or thirties in good health and CMV-seronegative.

J is TRBJ1-2 and V is TRBV27, with 7 bases matching TRBD1. The V and J ends lost 1 base and 6 bases, in that order; junction bases with no gene match: 5. This CDR3 region has 14 residues. CDR1 MNHEY and CDR2 SMNVEV come from the germline V gene (reference sequence). CDR3 protein: CASSLWGDSHGYTF. The DNA for the CDR3 is TGTGCCAGCAGTTTATGGGGGGACAGTCATGGCTACACCTTC.

This chain links TRBV7-2 with TRBJ2-2, with D possibly matching TRBD1 (5 bases). Trimming took off 4 bases at V and 3 bases at J, with 9 bases between the two ends. This CDR3 has 14 amino acids. The germline CDR1 and CDR2 sequences are SGHTA and FQGNSA. CDR3 sequence (DNA): TGTGCCAGCAGCTCCGTCAGGGACACCGGGGAGCTGTTTTTT. Its translation: CASSSVRDTGELFF.